This TCR beta chain came from a study of cytomegalovirus exposure and HLA in healthy donors. Study-level points and caveats: The records held CMV serostatus as the only immune exposure information. Donors belonging to an Asian-associated ancestry cluster reportedly showed fewer N-insertions in productive TCRs than the approximately 680-donor mean, according to what a later analysis found. The authors later linked a missense DCLRE1C variant to TCR beta V- and J-gene trimming. Earlier findings revealed that most TCR beta V segments proved productive either about 87% or about 30% of the time.

As regards this clone: The antigen is unknown.

It was with 60 Vbeta and 13 Jbeta primers that the PCR ran. Method: immunoSEQ multiplex PCR; TCRdb's copy keeps in-frame clones and lacks some. The data contain around 200,000 clones, 65% to 90% of them singletons. Trimming took 6 bases from V and 6 from J, leaving 18 bases between them. CDR1 is SNHLY and CDR2 is FYNNEI in the germline V gene. CDR3 size: 15 residues. The receptor was isolated from a woman in her thirties in good health and CMV-seronegative. The chain carries TRBV2 and TRBJ1-5, with D possibly being TRBD1 (5 bases). Sample: PBMCs. This CDR3 is CASRYSRSDSQPQHF. In nucleotides, the CDR3 is TGTGCCAGCAGATACTCCAGGTCCGACAGTCAGCCCCAGCATTTT.